Each of the 8 T cell receptor beta chains below was sequenced from the same sample in a study of blood T cell repertoires in COVID-19 (dated by TCRdb to the early 2020s). Library generation was performed with the immunoSEQ multiplex PCR assay. TCRdb retrieved this table from immuneACCESS and kept in-frame rearrangements only. Not all clones are present; in checked studies, unresolved V genes account for under half, and no reason is known for the remainder. This sample lists about 110,000 clones; 75% to 95% were detected once. The top ten hold roughly 1.2% of the sample. Material for sequencing was peripheral blood. Receptors originate from a woman aged 25 to 45 with acute or convalescent COVID-19.

CDR3 DNA sequence: TGTGCCAGCACCAAGCTAGGCGTCGACTATGGCTACACCTTC. Amino acids: CASTKLGVDYGYTF. The chain uses TRBV6-5 and TRBJ1-2; no firm D call. In germline, CDR1 is MNHEY, CDR2 SVGAGI. The CDR3 contains 14 residues. V lost 7 bases and J 3 bases, leaving 15 bases between the germline ends.

The chain's CDR3 is CARRTSGTYEQYF. In DNA form, the CDR3 reads TGTGCCAGGAGGACTAGCGGGACCTACGAGCAGTACTTC. The chain couples TRBV2 to TRBJ2-7; TRBD2 aligns across 12 bases. V gave up 9 bases and J gave up 2 bases; unmatched junction bases: 2. The CDR3 is made up of 13 amino acids. CDR1 and CDR2 from the germline V gene are SNHLY and FYNNEI. The whole variable domain, remainder taken from reference TRBV2 and TRBJ2-7, is EPEVTQTPSHQVTQMGQEVILRCVPISNHLYFYWYRQILGQKVEFLVSFYNNEISEKSEIFDDQFSVERPDGSNFTLKIRSTKLEDSAMYFCARRTSGTYEQYFGPGTRLTVT.

CDR3 nucleotide sequence: TGTGCCAGCAGCTTAGCTCTCGGGTTTGGCTACGAGCAGTACTTC. It yields the protein CASSLALGFGYEQYF. V gene TRBV7-2 combines with J gene TRBJ2-7; no definite D call. Germline lookup yields CDR1 SGHTA and CDR2 FQGNSA. This CDR3 region has 15 residues. V was trimmed by 0 bases and J by 3 bases, leaving 12 bases between them. The full variable domain, in which reference TRBV7-2 and TRBJ2-7 provide the parts outside the CDR3, is GAGVSQSPSNKVTEKGKDVELRCDPISGHTALYWYRQSLGQGLEFLIYFQGNSAPDKSGLPSDRFSAERTGGSVSTLTIQRTQQEDSAVYLCASSLALGFGYEQYFGPGTRLTVT.

The rearrangement joins TRBV7-9 to TRBJ2-2, with unresolved D. Trimming stripped 5 bases from V and 7 bases from J, with 20 bases between. The CDR3 has 16 amino acids. Germline CDR1 reads SEHNR; CDR2 reads FQNEAQ (reference sequence). Written as DNA, the CDR3 is TGTGCCAGCAGCCCACCGGGTCCACCCGATCACGGGGAGCTGTTTTTT. Its translation: CASSPPGPPDHGELFF.

The V call is TRBV9, the J call TRBJ1-1; 9 bases map to TRBD1. Trimming at V came to 4 bases and at J to 10 bases, leaving 11 bases not matched to a gene. This CDR3 has 14 amino acids. The germline CDR1 and CDR2 sequences are SGDLS and YYNGEE. CDR3 in amino acids: CASSPIGAGQGAFF. CDR3 sequence (DNA): TGTGCCAGCAGCCCTATCGGGGCGGGACAGGGAGCTTTCTTT. Together with reference TRBV9 and TRBJ1-1, the CDR3 gives the full variable domain: DSGVTQTPKHLITATGQRVTLRCSPRSGDLSVYWYQQSLDQGLQFLIQYYNGEERAKGNILERFSAQQFPDLHSELNLSSLELGDSALYFCASSPIGAGQGAFFGQGTRLTVV.

A note on this clone: Compared with germline, one end of the junction differs, possibly owing to a read error. The rearrangement links TRBV6-1 to TRBJ2-1, with 7 bases identical to TRBD1. This CDR3 comprises 12 residues. Germline V gene data show CDR1 as MNHNS and CDR2 as SASEGT. For the CDR3, the DNA is TGTGCCAGCAGTGAAGCCGACAGGGTCAGGCTCTTC. Protein product: CASSEADRVRLF.

The chain links TRBV9 to TRBJ1-1; no definite D call. The germline V and J ends were trimmed by 4 bases and 1 base, with 11 bases remaining between them. This CDR3 contains 14 residues. The germline V gene has CDR1 SGDLS and CDR2 YYNGEE. DNA for the CDR3: TGTGCCAGCAGCTCCCAAACGGGGAACACTGAAGCTTTCTTT. Translated: CASSSQTGNTEAFF.

The chain joins TRBV7-9 to TRBJ1-1, with TRBD1 identical over 8 bases. In germline, CDR1 is SEHNR, CDR2 FQNEAQ (reference sequence). The V segment lost 3 bases and the J segment 3 bases; nucleotides outside the gene matches: 6. The CDR3 is made up of 15 amino acids. CDR3 nucleotides: TGTGCCAGCAGCTTTAGACAGGGGAGATACACTGAAGCTTTCTTT. Translation: CASSFRQGRYTEAFF.